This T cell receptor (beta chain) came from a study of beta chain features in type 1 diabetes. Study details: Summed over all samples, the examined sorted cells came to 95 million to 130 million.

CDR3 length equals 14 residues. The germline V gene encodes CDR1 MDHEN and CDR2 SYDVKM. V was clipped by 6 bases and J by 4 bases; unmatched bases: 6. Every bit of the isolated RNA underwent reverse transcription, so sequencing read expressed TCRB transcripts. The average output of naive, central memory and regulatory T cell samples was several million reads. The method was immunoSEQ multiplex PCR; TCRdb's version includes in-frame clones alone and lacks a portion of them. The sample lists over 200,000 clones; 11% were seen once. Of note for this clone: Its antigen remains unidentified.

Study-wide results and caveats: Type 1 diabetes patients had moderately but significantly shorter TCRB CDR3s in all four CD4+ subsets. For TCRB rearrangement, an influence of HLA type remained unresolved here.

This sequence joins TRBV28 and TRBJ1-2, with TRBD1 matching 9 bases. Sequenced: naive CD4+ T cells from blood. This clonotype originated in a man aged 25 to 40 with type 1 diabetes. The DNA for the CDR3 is TGTGCCAGCAGCACGGGACAGGGCTTCTATGGCTACACCTTC. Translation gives CASSTGQGFYGYTF.